The sequence of this TCR beta chain was determined in a study of sequential checkpoint blockade in melanoma. About the research overall: Both treatment sequences were followed by maintenance nivolumab.

Here immunoSEQ multiplex PCR was the method, and the copy in TCRdb shows in-frame clones only, minus some. The sample lists under 25,000 clones; 73% were seen once. The CDR3 covers 14 residues. Germline CDR1 reads SGHRS; CDR2 reads YFSETQ. V was pared by 4 bases and J by 0 bases, with 8 bases between. Treatment given: randomized to nivolumab then ipilimumab (arm A) or the reverse (arm B). Live CD3+CD8+ CD19− CD56− cells were sorted from PBMCs. This clone was recorded a few times. This TCR was sampled from a human donor with melanoma. The chain joins TRBV5-1 to TRBJ2-4; no definite D call. The sample here was CD8+ T cells sorted from blood (inferred from file names), taken from a patient given nivolumab and ipilimumab in sequence. The CDR3, as DNA: TGCGCCAGCAGCGCGGATTTAGCCAAAAACATTCAGTACTTC. Translating gives CASSADLAKNIQYF.